These T cell receptor beta chains were read from a single sample in a study of CD8+ T cells in alopecia areata. The data were produced by immunoSEQ multiplex PCR, yet TCRdb's version contains in-frame clones alone and is incomplete. The data show 200,000 to 250,000 clones, over 60% seen once. The sequences come from CD4+ T cells sorted from blood, collected at week 4, from a patient treated with tofacitinib. Receptor source: a human donor with alopecia areata. Both conserved end residues are part of each CDR3. The D gene is left open where the match is weak. Size values are once, few and many counts, or a class for expanded clones, and some rows have none.

NA,NA,TRBJ1-5,TRBV2,TGTGCCAGCAGCCTGACACGTAGCAATCAGCCCCAGCATTTT,CASSLTRSNQPQHF
NA,NA,TRBJ2-1,TRBV6-6,TGTGCCAGCAGTTACTTTGGGGACAATGAGCAGTTCTTC,CASSYFGDNEQFF
TRBD1,NA,TRBJ1-1,TRBV29-1,TGCAGCGACAGGGGCAACACTGAAGCTTTCTTT,CSDRGNTEAFF
NA,few,TRBJ1-2,TRBV6-5,TGTGCCAGCAGTTACAGGGGGTCGCATGGCTACACCTTC,CASSYRGSHGYTF
TRBD2,NA,TRBJ2-7,TRBV7-6,TGTGCCAGCAGCTCCCAGACATATGCGGGACTAGCACCTACCTCCGAGCAGTACTTC,CASSSQTYAGLAPTSEQYF
NA,NA,TRBJ1-2,TRBV2,TGTGCCAGCAGTCCGGAGGCAGACTACTATGGCTACACCTTC,CASSPEADYYGYTF
NA,NA,TRBJ2-7,TRBV7-9,TGTGCCAGCAGCCAATCAGGGGCCTACGAGCAGTACTTC,CASSQSGAYEQYF
NA,NA,TRBJ2-5,TRBV4-3,TGCGCCAGCAGCCAAGATTCCAGGACGGGGACCCAGTACTTC,CASSQDSRTGTQYF
NA,NA,TRBJ2-5,TRBV7-8,TGTGCCAGCACCACTCGACAGACCGAGACCCAGTACTTC,CASTTRQTETQYF
TRBD1,NA,TRBJ2-1,TRBV7-9,TGTGCCAGCAGCTTATCGTGGGACAGACCCAATGAGCAGTTCTTC,CASSLSWDRPNEQFF
NA,NA,TRBJ2-1,TRBV6-5,TGTGCCAGCAGTAGCTCGAGTGAGCAGTTCTTC,CASSSSSEQFF
NA,NA,TRBJ1-5,TRBV7-9,TGTGCCAGCAGCTTATCGCCTAATCAGCCCCAGCATTTT,CASSLSPNQPQHF
TRBD1,NA,TRBJ2-3,TRBV5-1,TGCGCCAGCAGCTCGATGGGACAGGGGGTCGATACGCAGTATTTT,CASSSMGQGVDTQYF
NA,few,TRBJ1-1,TRBV29-1,TGCAGCGTTGAGGGGAGTTTGAACACTGAAGCTTTCTTT,CSVEGSLNTEAFF
TRBD1,NA,TRBJ2-7,TRBV2,TGTGCCAGCAGTCCAACGGGGACAGGCTACGAGCAGTACTTC,CASSPTGTGYEQYF
TRBD2,NA,TRBJ2-5,TRBV7-2,TGTGCCAGCAGCTCCGGACTAGCGGGCCAAGAGACCCAGTACTTC,CASSSGLAGQETQYF
NA,NA,TRBJ2-1,TRBV10-3,TGTGCCATCAGCCCCGGCCTGGGAACGTCTTACAATGAGCAGTTCTTC,CAISPGLGTSYNEQFF
NA,NA,TRBJ1-5,TRBV30,TGTGCCTGGAGTGTAGGTCGCAGGGCCAATCAGCCCCAGCATTTT,CAWSVGRRANQPQHF
NA,once,TRBJ2-3,TRBV13,TGTGCCAGCAGCGCAGAGGTTGGCACGCAGTATTTT,CASSAEVGTQYF
NA,NA,TRBJ2-5,TRBV7-3,TGTGCCAGCAGCTTAAACGGGGGGCAAGGAGAGACCCAGTACTTC,CASSLNGGQGETQYF
NA,NA,TRBJ1-1,TRBV9,TGTGCCAGCAGCGTGGAACAGAGGAACACTGAAGCTTTCTTT,CASSVEQRNTEAFF
NA,NA,TRBJ1-6,TRBV6-5,TGTGCCAGCAGTTATCGGTCCAGGAGCAATAATTCACCCCTCCACTTT,CASSYRSRSNNSPLHF
NA,few,TRBJ2-2,TRBV29-1,TGCAGCGTTAGGAAAAAAGGGATGAACACCGGGGAGCTGTTTTTT,CSVRKKGMNTGELFF
TRBD1,NA,TRBJ1-6,TRBV7-9,TGTGCCAGCAGCTTAACAGGGGGCCGGGAGAATTCACCCCTCCACTTT,CASSLTGGRENSPLHF
NA,NA,TRBJ1-3,TRBV29-1,TGCAGCGTGCACGTTCCTGGAAACACCATATATTTT,CSVHVPGNTIYF
NA,once,TRBJ2-3,TRBV5-1,TGCGCCAGCAGCTCCCTAACGGGAAGCACAGATACGCAGTATTTT,CASSSLTGSTDTQYF
TRBD2,few,TRBJ2-7,TRBV29-1,TGCAGCGTCAAGCGGGGGGCTAGCTACGAGCAGTACTTC,CSVKRGASYEQYF
NA,NA,TRBJ2-3,TRBV7-2,TGTGCCAGCAGCCAGACAGGTTACACAGATACGCAGTATTTT,CASSQTGYTDTQYF
NA,NA,TRBJ2-7,TRBV11-1,TGTGCCAGCAGCGCGGGACTCCAGGGGGGGCAGTACTTC,CASSAGLQGGQYF
TRBD2,NA,TRBJ2-3,TRBV29-1,TGCAGCGGTGATAGGGTGGGAGCGGGGGCCTCCACAGATACGCAGTATTTT,CSGDRVGAGASTDTQYF
NA,NA,TRBJ2-1,TRBV5-6,TGTGCCAGCATCTTAACAGGGTCTTTCTACAATGAGCAGTTCTTC,CASILTGSFYNEQFF
NA,NA,TRBJ1-4,TRBV29-1,TGCAGCGGCACGGACAGCCCTAATGAAAAACTGTTTTTT,CSGTDSPNEKLFF
TRBD2,NA,TRBJ2-1,TRBV30,TGTGCCTGGAGTCACGGGACTAGCGATGAGCAGTTCTTC,CAWSHGTSDEQFF
TRBD2,NA,TRBJ2-7,TRBV30,TGTGCCTGGAGTGCACCACTAGCGGCACTCTACGAGCAGTACTTC,CAWSAPLAALYEQYF
NA,NA,TRBJ2-5,TRBV10-3,TGTGCCATCAGTGAAGGACAGACCCAAGAGACCCAGTACTTC,CAISEGQTQETQYF
NA,NA,TRBJ2-2,TRBV5-4,TGTGCCAGCAGCTTGGTTAGGATATCGGGCCCCGTCGACACCGGGGAGCTGTTTTTT,CASSLVRISGPVDTGELFF
TRBD2,NA,TRBJ2-1,TRBV30,TGTGCCTGGACGGGGGGGCCAAGCAATGAGCAGTTCTTC,CAWTGGPSNEQFF
NA,few,TRBJ2-1,TRBV4-1,TGCGCCAGCAGCCCTACACTGGCGAGGAGCAATGAGCAGTTCTTC,CASSPTLARSNEQFF
NA,NA,TRBJ2-1,TRBV4-1,TGCGCCAGCAGCCAAGGCTACAGCTCCTACAATGAGCAGTTCTTC,CASSQGYSSYNEQFF
NA,NA,TRBJ2-5,TRBV6-5,TGTGCCAGCAGTTCCGACTTGGGACGGGAGACCCAGTACTTC,CASSSDLGRETQYF
NA,NA,TRBJ1-2,TRBV7-8,TGTGCCAGCAGCTTATCGGGAGGGGCCTATAACTATGGCTACACCTTC,CASSLSGGAYNYGYTF
NA,once,TRBJ1-5,TRBV2,TGTGCCAGCAGTAGGAGGAATAGCAATCAGCCCCAGCATTTT,CASSRRNSNQPQHF
NA,NA,TRBJ1-1,TRBV7-2,TGTGCCAGCACCTCGGGGCTTGAAGCTTTCTTT,CASTSGLEAFF
NA,NA,TRBJ2-1,TRBV4-2,TGTGCCAGCAGCCGGGTCGACAATGAGCAGTTCTTC,CASSRVDNEQFF
NA,few,TRBJ1-2,TRBV27,TGTGCCAGCAGTTTTCGCCGTCCTAACTATGGCTACACCTTC,CASSFRRPNYGYTF
NA,once,TRBJ2-5,TRBV29-1,TGCAGCGTTGACAGGCAGGGCCAAGAGACCCAGTACTTC,CSVDRQGQETQYF
TRBD2,NA,TRBJ2-2,TRBV7-9,TGTGCCAGCAGCATAGGGTGGACTAGCCGGACCGGGGAGCTGTTTTTT,CASSIGWTSRTGELFF
NA,NA,TRBJ1-2,TRBV6-5,TGTGCCAGCAGTTCTTTATCTGGGGGGGCTAACTATGGCTACACCTTC,CASSSLSGGANYGYTF
TRBD2,NA,TRBJ2-3,TRBV30,TGTGCCTGGGATAGCGGGGGTCGGGAGGATACGCAGTATTTT,CAWDSGGREDTQYF
NA,NA,TRBJ2-2,TRBV7-9,TGTGCCGCCCCCGACGGGACTTCGAACACCGGGGAGCTGTTTTTT,CAAPDGTSNTGELFF
NA,NA,TRBJ2-7,TRBV30,TGTGCCTGGAACTACAGGTCCTACGAGCAGTACTTC,CAWNYRSYEQYF